This T cell receptor beta chain was profiled in a study of blood T cell repertoires in COVID-19. The protocol was immunoSEQ multiplex PCR, while the TCRdb copy is restricted to in-frame clones and leaves out a portion. Among fewer than 75,000 clones listed, about 88% were seen once. CDR3 length equals 13 residues. Germline values: CDR1 SNHLY, CDR2 FYNNEI. V shed 6 bases, J shed 7 bases, and the junction held 8 bases outside the gene matches. V and J are TRBV2 and TRBJ1-2; 7 nucleotides agree with TRBD1. The specimen sequenced was peripheral blood. The receptor was isolated from a man between 65 and 80 years old with acute or convalescent COVID-19. The CDR3 sequence: CASRSTGFGGYTF. The CDR3 nucleotides read TGTGCCAGCAGGTCGACAGGGTTCGGTGGCTACACCTTC.